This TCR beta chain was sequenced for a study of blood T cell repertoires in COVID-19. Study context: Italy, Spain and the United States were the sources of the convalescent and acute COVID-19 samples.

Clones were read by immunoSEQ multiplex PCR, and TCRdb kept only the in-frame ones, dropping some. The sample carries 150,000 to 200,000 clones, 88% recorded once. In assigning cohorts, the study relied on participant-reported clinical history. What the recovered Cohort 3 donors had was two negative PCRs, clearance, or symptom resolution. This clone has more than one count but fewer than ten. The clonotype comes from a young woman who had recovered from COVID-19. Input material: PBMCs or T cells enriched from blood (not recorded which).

The CDR3 reads CASSLDWDRGPYEQYF. CDR3 DNA sequence: TGTGCCAGCAGCTTAGACTGGGACAGGGGACCATACGAGCAGTACTTC. The chain links TRBV7-8 to TRBJ2-7, with 10 bases that match TRBD1. Per germline, CDR1 SGHVS and CDR2 FQNEAQ. The CDR3 consists of 16 residues. The junction had 7 bases not matched to a gene; V was cut back by 1 base and J by 4 bases. Variable domain in full (rest from reference TRBV7-8 and TRBJ2-7): GAGVSQSPRYKVAKRGQDVALRCDPISGHVSLFWYQQALGQGPEFLTYFQNEAQLDKSGLPSDRFFAERPEGSVSTLKIQRTQQEDSAVYLCASSLDWDRGPYEQYFGPGTRLTVT.